The next 9 T cell receptor beta chains were all read from a single sample in a study of shared clonotypes between healthy human individuals. The protocol was immunoSEQ multiplex PCR, while the TCRdb copy is restricted to in-frame clones and leaves out a portion. The repertoire consists of about a million clones, with roughly 77% occurring once and the leading ten covering 0.89%. The specimen sequenced was memory CD4+ T cells from PBMCs. Subset given: CD45RA-negative fraction. The receptors here all came from a man between 18 and 35 years old in good health. Some clones in this sample may be carry-over from other donors' samples.

This clone was observed a few times. The chain uses TRBV21-1 and TRBJ2-2; TRBD2, as called in the table, went unchecked against the DNA. TRBV21-1 is recorded as a pseudogene. This CDR3 region has 12 residues. CDR3 amino acids: CASSKGSGELFF. The DNA of the CDR3 is TGTGCCAGCAGCAAAGGTAGCGGGGAGCTGTTTTTT.

The chain joins TRBV6-1 to TRBJ2-6, with unresolved D. The ends were cut back, 5 bases at V and 0 bases at J, with 5 bases in the middle. This CDR3 comprises 14 residues. The germline V gene has CDR1 MNHNS and CDR2 SASEGT. Written as DNA, the CDR3 is TGTGCCAGCAGTTTGTTCTCTGGGGCCAACGTCCTGACTTTC. The encoded protein is CASSLFSGANVLTF.

This chain connects TRBV7-8 to TRBJ2-7; D unresolved. The CDR3 extends over 17 amino acids. With 2 bases removed from V and 7 bases from J, the gap between germline ends came to 24 bases. Per the germline V gene, CDR1 is SGHVS and CDR2 is FQNEAQ. The CDR3 here is CASSLREFSLGFHEQYF. The CDR3 DNA reads as TGTGCCAGCAGCTTACGTGAATTTTCCCTCGGTTTTCATGAGCAGTACTTC.

This clone came up many times. This rearrangement joins TRBV6-1 to TRBJ2-7; 7 nucleotides agree with TRBD1. Trimming removed 0 bases from V and 3 bases from J; junction bases left unmatched: 5. Germline V CDR1 and CDR2: MNHNS, SASEGT. CDR3 size: 15 residues. CDR3 loop: CASSEAGTANYEQYF. The DNA of the CDR3 is TGTGCCAGCAGTGAAGCCGGGACAGCTAACTACGAGCAGTACTTC.

This chain joins TRBV6-1 and TRBJ2-1; TRBD1 matches 8 bases. CDR1 and CDR2 (germline): MNHNS, SASEGT. Trimming took 7 bases from V and 1 from J; bases not matched to a gene: 3. The CDR3 extends over 14 amino acids. The CDR3 DNA is TGTGCCAGCACTAGGACAGGGTCCTACAATGAGCAGTTCTTC. Its protein product is CASTRTGSYNEQFF.

The V gene is TRBV5-1, the J gene TRBJ1-1; tentative D call: TRBD1 (5 bases). Trimming cost V 0 bases and J 0 bases, with 15 bases left between them. The CDR3 has 17 amino acids. CDR1 and CDR2 (germline): SGHRS, YFSETQ. The CDR3 nucleotides are TGCGCCAGCAGCTTGGTAACGGGACTGCGAGTGAACACTGAAGCTTTCTTT. It is translated as CASSLVTGLRVNTEAFF.

This chain joins TRBV28 and TRBJ1-1; perhaps TRBD1 as D (5 bases). V was clipped by 3 bases and J by 1 base, with 12 bases between them. CDR1 is MDHEN and CDR2 is SYDVKM in the germline V gene. The CDR3 consists of 15 residues. The CDR3 sequence: CASSFYAGQNTEAFF. For the CDR3, the DNA is TGTGCCAGCAGTTTTTATGCAGGGCAGAACACTGAAGCTTTCTTT.

This clone was counted between two and nine times. The J gene is TRBJ1-4, the V gene TRBV6-1; D is uncertain. V lost 5 bases and J lost 8, with 15 bases in between. CDR1 is MNHNS and CDR2 is SASEGT in the germline V gene. CDR3 size: 14 residues. As DNA, the CDR3 is TGTGCCAGCAGTAGGACTTTCTCCGGGGAAAAACTGTTTTTT. Translation: CASSRTFSGEKLFF.

V and J are TRBV18 and TRBJ2-1; 7 nucleotides match TRBD2. This CDR3 spans 14 amino acids. V lost 6 bases, J lost 4 bases, and 6 bases stayed unmatched. CDR1 is KGHSH, CDR2 LQKENI, per germline. CDR3 sequence reads: CASSPGGGYNEQFF. The CDR3 nucleotides read TGTGCCAGCTCCCCTGGGGGAGGGTACAATGAGCAGTTCTTC.